One and the same sample provided the 32 T cell receptor beta chains below, sequenced in a study of T-cell reconstitution after alpha-beta-depleted transplantation in children. Preparation of the TCRbeta library used unique molecular identifiers. TCRdb used MiXCR to reprocess the PCR reads, holding one entry per CDR3 protein. The sample yields a few hundred thousand distinct CDR3 sequences, 10% to 15% seen once. This specimen was PBMCs, mostly from graft donor cells, taken 360 days after TCRalphabeta/CD19-depleted stem cell transplant. These TCRs come from a male patient between 5 and 17 years old who had a stem cell transplant for acute myeloid leukemia, so the T cells may come from the graft donor.

The V and J genes are TRBV6-1 and TRBJ2-1, with 11 nucleotides matching TRBD2. This CDR3 has 19 amino acids. Looked up from germline, CDR1 is MNHNS and CDR2 is SASEGT. The V and J ends lost 4 bases and 0 bases, in that order; junction bases with no gene match: 11. The CDR3, as DNA: TGTGCCAGCAGTGCCCGGGGACTAGCGGCCAAAAGCTCCTACAATGAGCAGTTCTTC. Protein sequence: CASSARGLAAKSSYNEQFF.

This chain joins TRBV7-3 and TRBJ2-3, with TRBD2 matching 7 bases. This CDR3 contains 17 residues. The junction had 12 bases not matched to a gene; V was cut back by 3 bases and J by 3 bases. Germline CDR1 reads SGHTA; CDR2 reads FQGTGA. In DNA, the CDR3 is TGTGCCAGCAGCTTTTTCGGGGCGGGAGCGGGAACAGATACGCAGTATTTT. The encoded protein is CASSFFGAGAGTDTQYF.

CDR3 region: CATSRVPWTSGPHEQYF. The CDR3 DNA reads TGTGCCACCAGCAGGGTTCCATGGACTAGCGGGCCCCACGAGCAGTACTTC. This rearrangement joins TRBV15 to TRBJ2-7, with 11 bases fitting TRBD2. The trim removed 3 bases at V and 5 bases at J, leaving 12 bases unmatched. The CDR3 sequence is 17 residues long. From germline, CDR1 is LNHNV and CDR2 YYDKDF (reference sequence).

This chain links TRBV3-1 with TRBJ1-2, with D maybe TRBD1 (6 bases). From germline, CDR1 is LGHDT and CDR2 YNNKEL (reference sequence). The length of the CDR3 is 14 residues. Trimming stripped 1 base from V and 3 bases from J, with 9 bases between. DNA for the CDR3: TGTGCCAGCAGCCAAGCAGGGGTTTACTATGGCTACACCTTC. This encodes CASSQAGVYYGYTF.

This clonotype has more than one count but fewer than ten. This chain links TRBV12-5 with TRBJ2-3, with a weak D call TRBD2 (6 bases). V was clipped by 2 bases and J by 4 bases, with 16 bases between them. The CDR3 covers 16 residues. From germline, CDR1 is LGHNT and CDR2 FRNRAP. This CDR3 is CASGLSPRGAPDTQYF. The CDR3 DNA reads as TGTGCTAGTGGTTTGTCCCCGCGGGGCGCCCCAGATACGCAGTATTTT.

This clonotype came up many times. The chain couples TRBV29-1 to TRBJ2-1; TRBD1 or TRBD2 may be the D gene (5 bases each). This CDR3 spans 13 amino acids. V lost 6 bases to trimming and J lost 4 bases, with 13 bases between them. CDR1 and CDR2 (germline): SQVTM, ANQGSEA. The CDR3 DNA reads TGCAGCGTGGTCGGGGCCGTATACAATGAGCAGTTCTTC. Translated: CSVVGAVYNEQFF.

This chain links TRBV20-1 with TRBJ2-1, with 9 bases lining up with TRBD2. The CDR3 loop spans 17 amino acids. CDR1 DFQATT and CDR2 SNEGSKA come from the germline V gene (reference sequence). V shed 0 bases and J 4 bases; nucleotides not matched to a gene: 10. In DNA form, the CDR3 reads TGCAGTGCTAGAGAGGGCGGGACTAGCCCCTTTTACAATGAGCAGTTCTTC. Translating gives CSAREGGTSPFYNEQFF.

This clonotype was recorded only once. CDR3 region: CASSPPYRLGGTQYF. CDR3 DNA sequence: TGTGCCAGCTCACCCCCATACAGGCTTGGGGGTACGCAGTATTTT. The V and J genes are TRBV18 and TRBJ2-3; D might be TRBD1 or TRBD2, each matching 5 bases. The germline gives CDR1 KGHSH, CDR2 LQKENI. This CDR3 comprises 15 residues. Trimming stripped 3 bases from V and 8 bases from J, with 18 bases between. Together with reference TRBV18 and TRBJ2-3, the CDR3 gives the full variable domain: NAGVMQNPRHLVRRRGQEARLRCSPMKGHSHVYWYRQLPEEGLKFMVYLQKENIIDESGMPKERFSAEFPKEGPSILRIQQVVRGDSAAYFCASSPPYRLGGTQYFGPGTRLTVL.

The chain employs TRBV20-1 and TRBJ2-1; a weak D match, TRBD2 (6 bases). V was shortened by 4 bases and J by 3 bases, with 10 bases between the two germline ends. CDR3 length: 13 residues. In germline, CDR1 is DFQATT, CDR2 SNEGSKA (reference sequence). CDR3 residues: CSAMWRGYNEQFF. The CDR3 nucleotides read TGCAGTGCTATGTGGCGGGGCTACAATGAGCAGTTCTTC.

This clonotype occurred a few times. The rearrangement uses TRBV28 and TRBJ2-3, with 8 bases fitting TRBD2. The CDR3 totals 20 residues. Per germline, CDR1 MDHEN and CDR2 SYDVKM. The V gene end was trimmed by 2 bases and the J gene end by 2 bases; junction bases not matched to a gene: 18. This CDR3 is CASSLEVLRLSGSFTDTQYF. CDR3 bases: TGTGCCAGCAGTTTAGAGGTATTAAGATTGAGCGGGAGTTTCACAGATACGCAGTATTTT.

The genes are TRBV28 and TRBJ2-7; D gene uncertain. The V and J ends lost 3 bases and 2 bases respectively, with 8 bases between them. This CDR3 spans 13 amino acids. The germline gives CDR1 MDHEN, CDR2 SYDVKM. CDR3 in DNA: TGTGCCAGCAGTTTGGAACAGACCTACGAGCAGTACTTC. It translates to CASSLEQTYEQYF.

This clonotype was counted only a few times. J is TRBJ2-1 and V is TRBV4-3, with 10 bases that match TRBD2. V shed 1 base and J 9 bases; nucleotides not matched to a gene: 9. The CDR3 consists of 16 residues. In germline, CDR1 is LGHNA, CDR2 YSLEER. In nucleotides, the CDR3 is TGCGCCAGCAGCCAAGTAAAGGTAGCGGGAGGTCTTGAGCAGTTCTTC. It is translated as CASSQVKVAGGLEQFF.

This clonotype was detected many times. The chain combines TRBV24-1 with TRBJ2-5, with D perhaps TRBD2 (5 bases). Per the germline V gene, CDR1 is KGHDR and CDR2 is SFDVKD. Trimming took 4 bases from V and 4 from J, leaving 18 bases between them. This CDR3 is 16 amino acids long. For the CDR3, the DNA is TGTGCCACCAGTGACCCCTCCCGGGAACGCGGAGAGACCCAGTACTTC. It specifies CATSDPSRERGETQYF.

J is TRBJ2-7 and V is TRBV7-2; 10 bases match TRBD1. This CDR3 has 17 residues. Germline V gene data show CDR1 as SGHTA and CDR2 as FQGNSA. V lost 5 bases to trimming and J lost 1 base; unmatched junction nucleotides: 11. For the CDR3, the DNA is TGTGCCAGCAGCCGGGACAGGGGAATGAAGGGGTCCTACGAGCAGTACTTC. The encoded protein is CASSRDRGMKGSYEQYF.

This clonotype was recorded a few times. The chain employs TRBV5-1 and TRBJ2-1; 8 bases match TRBD2. Losses at the gene ends were 0 bases for V and 4 bases for J; bases not matched to a gene: 6. Germline V gene lookup returns CDR1 SGHRS and CDR2 YFSETQ. This CDR3 spans 16 amino acids. This chain's CDR3 is CASSLGLARDYNEQFF. Written as DNA, the CDR3 is TGCGCCAGCAGCTTGGGACTAGCGCGGGATTACAATGAGCAGTTCTTC.

This clonotype was recorded a few times. V usage is TRBV20-1 and J usage is TRBJ2-3; 8 bases map to TRBD2. Trimming cost V 0 bases and J 4 bases; bases outside gene matches: 9. The germline gives CDR1 DFQATT, CDR2 SNEGSKA (reference sequence). CDR3 length: 16 residues. As DNA, the CDR3 is TGCAGTGCTAGAGATCCCGGGCGGGAGGCCGCAGATACGCAGTATTTT. It translates to CSARDPGREAADTQYF.

The gene calls are TRBV4-2 and TRBJ2-7, with a weak D call TRBD2 (5 bases). The germline gives CDR1 LGHNA, CDR2 YNFKEQ. V dropped 4 bases and J dropped 7 bases, with 17 bases sitting between them. CDR3 length equals 14 residues. The CDR3: CASSPSTTPREQYF. The CDR3 bases are TGTGCCAGCAGCCCGTCGACTACCCCAAGGGAGCAGTACTTC.

This chain connects TRBV20-1 to TRBJ2-7, with 11 bases lining up with TRBD2. CDR3 length: 13 amino acids. Trimming at V came to 1 base and at J to 7 bases, leaving 3 bases not matched to a gene. Per germline, CDR1 DFQATT and CDR2 SNEGSKA (reference sequence). CDR3 sequence (DNA): TGCAGTGCTAGAGGGGGACTAGCGGAGGAGCAGTACTTC. Its translation is CSARGGLAEEQYF.

There are a few counts of this clonotype. The rearrangement uses TRBV20-1 and TRBJ2-3; TRBD2 matches at 11 bases. V lost 1 base, J lost 4 bases, and 7 bases stayed unmatched. This CDR3 contains 16 residues. Germline lookup yields CDR1 DFQATT and CDR2 SNEGSKA (reference sequence). CDR3 bases: TGCAGTGCTAGAGTCATAGCGGGAGGGCCCCCAGATACGCAGTATTTT. As protein: CSARVIAGGPPDTQYF.

The chain has TRBV5-1 and TRBJ2-3, with 9 bases aligning to TRBD2. The junction had 12 bases not matched to a gene; V was cut back by 2 bases and J by 2 bases. The CDR3 runs to 18 residues. CDR1 and CDR2 from the germline V gene are SGHRS and YFSETQ. The CDR3 here is CASSFTLKAGGDTDTQYF. DNA for the CDR3: TGCGCCAGCAGCTTTACCCTTAAAGCGGGAGGCGACACAGATACGCAGTATTTT.

J is TRBJ1-5 and V is TRBV28, with 7 bases fitting TRBD1. CDR3 size: 15 residues. Germline-derived CDR1 and CDR2 are MDHEN and SYDVKM. The V gene end was trimmed by 6 bases and the J gene end by 7 bases; junction bases not matched to a gene: 12. The chain's CDR3 is CASRPLDRERQPQHF. CDR3 nucleotide sequence: TGTGCCAGCAGACCTCTCGACAGGGAGCGGCAGCCCCAGCATTTT. Drawing the rest from reference TRBV28 and TRBJ1-5, the complete variable domain is DVKVTQSSRYLVKRTGEKVFLECVQDMDHENMFWYRQDPGLGLRLIYFSYDVKMKEKGDIPEGYSVSREKKERFSLILESASTNQTSMYLCASRPLDRERQPQHFGDGTRLSIL.

The chain uses TRBV29-1 and TRBJ1-4, with D possibly matching TRBD1 (5 bases). V lost 3 bases and J 7 bases, leaving 12 bases between the germline ends. The germline V gene encodes CDR1 SQVTM and CDR2 ANQGSEA. The CDR3 is made up of 13 amino acids. CDR3 coding DNA: TGCAGCGTTGACACCCAGGGAGGTGAAAAACTGTTTTTT. Encoded protein: CSVDTQGGEKLFF.

This clonotype has a count of ten or more. This chain links TRBV19 with TRBJ2-1; 8 nucleotides align to TRBD2. From germline, CDR1 is LNHDA and CDR2 SQIVND (reference sequence). This CDR3 comprises 11 residues. This CDR3 is CGRSGSYEQFF. CDR3 DNA sequence: TGTGGGCGGAGCGGGAGTTATGAGCAGTTCTTC. The full variable domain, with the rest looked up from reference TRBV19 and TRBJ2-1, is DGGITQSPKYLFRKEGQNVTLSCEQNLNHDAMYWYRQDPGQGLRLIYYSQIVNDFQKGDIAEGYSVSREKKESFPLTVTSAQKNPTAFYLCGRSGSYEQFFGPGTRLTVL.

This chain joins TRBV28 and TRBJ2-3, with 8 bases matching TRBD2. Germline trimming cut 6 bases from V and 4 bases from J; bases unmatched to any gene: 9. Per germline, CDR1 MDHEN and CDR2 SYDVKM. This CDR3 has 15 residues. The CDR3 is CASSRAGTRADTQYF. CDR3 in DNA: TGTGCCAGCAGCCGAGCCGGGACTAGAGCAGATACGCAGTATTTT.

This clonotype was seen a few times. This chain uses TRBV18 with TRBJ2-7; D uncertain. There are 13 residues in the CDR3. V lost 3 bases and J lost 7, with 13 bases in between. Germline V gene sequence: CDR1 KGHSH, CDR2 LQKENI. The CDR3 DNA sequence: TGTGCCAGCTCACCTTTCGGGTCTCCGGAGCAGTACTTC. Translation: CASSPFGSPEQYF.

V and J are TRBV20-1 and TRBJ2-7; 11 bases agree with TRBD1. Germline lookup yields CDR1 DFQATT and CDR2 SNEGSKA (reference sequence). The CDR3 runs 13 residues. Trimming at V came to 6 bases and at J to 3 bases, leaving 4 bases not matched to a gene. CDR3: CSAWTGGLYEQYF. Written as DNA, the CDR3 is TGCAGTGCCTGGACAGGGGGCCTCTACGAGCAGTACTTC.

The CDR3 here is CASSPGHATTNYGYTF. CDR3 coding DNA: TGTGCCAGCAGCCCGGGACACGCGACTACTAACTATGGCTACACCTTC. The J gene is TRBJ1-2, the V gene TRBV27; D possibly corresponds to TRBD1 (6 bases). Trimming stripped 6 bases from V and 0 bases from J, with 17 bases between. The V gene's germline CDR1 is MNHEY and CDR2 SMNVEV (reference sequence). This CDR3 spans 16 amino acids.

This clonotype was counted many times. The chain employs TRBV29-1 and TRBJ2-1; tentative D call: TRBD2 (6 bases). The CDR3 has 11 amino acids. Germline CDR1 reads SQVTM; CDR2 reads ANQGSEA. Trimming left V 5 bases short and J 12 bases short, with 14 bases between. The CDR3 coding sequence is TGCAGCGTTAAATCTAGCGATCGGCAGTTCTTC. Its translation: CSVKSSDRQFF.

The chain recombines TRBV7-2 with TRBJ2-3; D possibly corresponds to TRBD2 (6 bases). Trimming left V 5 bases short and J 0 bases short, with 12 bases between. Germline assignment: CDR1 SGHTA and CDR2 FQGNSA. CDR3 length: 15 residues. The CDR3 is CASSLGTLSTDTQYF. CDR3 bases: TGTGCCAGCAGCCTCGGGACTCTCAGCACAGATACGCAGTATTTT.

The chain is built from TRBV19 and TRBJ2-3, with 7 nucleotides matching TRBD1. There are 15 residues in the CDR3. J was trimmed by 2 bases and V by 4 bases; bases with no gene match: 6. Germline V gives CDR1 LNHDA, CDR2 SQIVND (reference sequence). The CDR3: CASSKVTGFTDTQYF. CDR3 bases: TGTGCCAGTAGTAAAGTGACAGGGTTCACAGATACGCAGTATTTT.

This clonotype appeared a few times. The chain links TRBV2 to TRBJ2-1, with 7 bases lining up with TRBD2. There are 13 residues in the CDR3. Germline assignment: CDR1 SNHLY and CDR2 FYNNEI. The V segment lost 8 bases and the J segment 5 bases; nucleotides outside the gene matches: 6. The CDR3 protein is CASGRLANNEQFF. CDR3 nucleotides: TGTGCCAGCGGAAGACTAGCCAACAATGAGCAGTTCTTC.

This clonotype was seen a few times. V usage is TRBV10-3 and J usage is TRBJ2-5, with TRBD1 matching over 8 bases. CDR1 ENHRY and CDR2 SYGVKD come from the germline V gene. This CDR3 contains 15 residues. Losses at the gene ends were 0 bases for V and 6 bases for J; bases not matched to a gene: 6. For the CDR3, the DNA is TGTGCCATCAGTGAGTCGTGGACAGGGAGCAAGACCCAGTACTTC. As protein: CAISESWTGSKTQYF.